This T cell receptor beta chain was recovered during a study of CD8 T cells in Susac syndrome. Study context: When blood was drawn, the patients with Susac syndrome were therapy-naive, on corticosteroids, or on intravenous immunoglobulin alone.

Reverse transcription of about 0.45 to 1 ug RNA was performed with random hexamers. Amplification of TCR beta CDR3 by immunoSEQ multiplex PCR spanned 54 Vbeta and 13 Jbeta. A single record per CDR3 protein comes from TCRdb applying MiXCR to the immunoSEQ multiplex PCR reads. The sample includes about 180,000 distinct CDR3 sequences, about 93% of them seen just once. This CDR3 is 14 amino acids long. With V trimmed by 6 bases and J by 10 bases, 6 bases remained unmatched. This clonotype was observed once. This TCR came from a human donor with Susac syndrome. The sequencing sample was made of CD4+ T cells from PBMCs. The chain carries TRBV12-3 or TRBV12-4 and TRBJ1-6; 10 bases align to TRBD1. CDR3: CASRPGTGDSPLHF. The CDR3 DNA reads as TGTGCCAGCAGGCCAGGGACAGGGGACTCACCCCTCCACTTT.